This T cell receptor (beta chain) was found in a study of T-cell memory formation after mild COVID-19 (dated by TCRdb to about 2021). In the study overall: TCR sequence clusters from the two donors were found to be largely donor specific. In two donors, T-cell clones that expanded and contracted after mild COVID-19 were followed by sequencing TCRalpha and TCRbeta repertoires longitudinally. The cohort comprised two young, previously healthy adult volunteers, one female and one male. The full study reports these points: The study covered only a couple of mild cases, and larger cohorts including severe cases with pre-infection samples were considered necessary. The detection of some responding clones in pre-infection memory suggests that pre-existing cross-reactive memory T cells joined the SARS-CoV-2 response. From day 15 to 85, contracting clones showed balanced CD4/CD8 phenotypes, whereas a second wave of clones that expanded from day 15 to 37 leaned towards CD4+. Contracting CD4+ clones were located mainly in the CM and EM memory subsets, whereas CD8+ clones were found to be enriched in EMRA. Whether the second-wave clones peaking on day 37 were SARS-CoV-2 specific was not confirmed.

V is clipped by 0 bases and J by 11 bases, and the sequence between their germline boundaries is 12 bases long. The germline V gene (reference sequence) gives CDR1 as DFQATT and CDR2 as SNEGSKA. Taken from cysteine to phenylalanine, the CDR3 has 12 residues. CDR3 DNA only is kept here, 36 bases in frame from base 1. Concerning this clonotype: Its antigen has not been determined. The sample holds no much larger clone one base away, and base qualities are not on file.

The sequencing machine was an Illumina NovaSeq 6000. Using 5'RACE with constant-segment primers, TCRalpha and TCRbeta cDNA libraries were constructed, with sample barcodes and unique molecular identifiers added in the process. RNA was extracted from every sample with Trizol reagent. The libraries were amplified in two PCR steps, and the second step added a second sample barcode and Illumina TruSeq adapters. Libraries were sequenced on an Illumina NovaSeq with 2 x 150 bp paired-end reads. On the study's bioinformatics: Demultiplexing of reads and collapsing into UMI-guided consensus sequences were performed with migec v1.2.7. Using mixcr v2.1.11, the UMI consensuses were aligned to TRA and TRB V and J templates and assembled into clonotypes. A clonotype was counted as expanded or contracted only if both edgeR and NoisET called the change significant, with noise models trained on biological replicates. edgeR calls used a false discovery rate-adjusted p below 0.01 and a log2 fold-change threshold of 1. As an exploratory analysis of dynamics, max-normalized trajectories of the 1000 most abundant clonotypes were examined with PCA combined with hierarchical clustering. The CD4 or CD8 phenotype of responding clones was assigned using the separately sequenced CD4+ and CD8+ repertoires. TCRdb reanalyzed the raw reads on its own, using fastp at Q25 for trimming and MiXCR for clone calling, and kept in-frame beta chains. Rows are combined by CDR3 protein, so each entry shows the most common genes and DNA. These V and J calls are TCRdb output, not the study's own analysis. Counted in this sample were fewer than 700,000 distinct CDR3 sequences; less than 25% of them appeared once. Approximately 8.4% of the sample is taken by the ten largest.

Ficoll-Paque density gradient centrifugation was the method used to isolate PBMCs. Sequencing was carried out using PBMCs or a T cell subset sorted from them (not recorded which). The TCR sequence derives from an adult woman who had mild COVID-19 (a few samples of this study predate the infection). The sample titles of this study are shuffled in the database, so cell type and time point are left out; the donor was told from shared clones. The receptor chain draws on TRBV20-1 and TRBJ2-3; TRBD2 is a weak D gene call, 5 bases matching. The nucleotide sequence is given as TGCAGTGCTAGAGAGGACTCCCTTAAGCAGTATTTT. It specifies CSAREDSLKQYF.